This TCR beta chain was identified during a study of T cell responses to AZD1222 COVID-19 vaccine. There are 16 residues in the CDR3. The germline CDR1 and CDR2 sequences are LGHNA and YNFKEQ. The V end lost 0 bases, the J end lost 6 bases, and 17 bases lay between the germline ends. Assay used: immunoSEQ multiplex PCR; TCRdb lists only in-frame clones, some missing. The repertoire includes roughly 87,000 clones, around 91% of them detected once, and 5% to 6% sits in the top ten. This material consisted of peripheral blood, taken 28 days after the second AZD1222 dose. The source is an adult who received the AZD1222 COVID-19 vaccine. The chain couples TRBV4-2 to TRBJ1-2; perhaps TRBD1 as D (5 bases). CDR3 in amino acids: CASSQEGPGAGNGYTF. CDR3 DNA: TGTGCCAGCAGCCAAGAAGGACCTGGGGCGGGGAATGGCTACACCTTC.